This TCR beta chain was profiled in a study of tumor-infiltrating lymphocytes in primary liver carcinoma. Whole-study findings and limits: The study found only about 7-25% of top clones in all five tumor regions.

With roughly 540 ng total RNA as template and a constant-region primer, TCR beta cDNA was made. Sequencing libraries for TCR beta derived from three nested multiplex PCR rounds that used slightly modified ARM-PCR. Use of TRBV1-TRBV30 forward primers with a C-beta reverse primer characterized the first two PCR rounds, which lasted about 9 cycles each. TCRdb independently ran MiXCR on the multiplex PCR reads; one entry per CDR3 protein. The table records roughly 70,000 distinct CDR3 sequences, around 69% of them present only once. Both RNA and DNA were isolated together from 20-30 mg of bulk tissue that had not been sorted. Sampling targeted five separate regions of each tumor, which included the tumor centre. The proportion of viable tumor cells exceeded 85% in every tumor sample. About this clonotype itself: What it recognizes is unknown. This may come from a read error, since a much larger clone is one base off.

Germline CDR1 ENHRY, CDR2 SYGVKD. The V and J ends lost 4 bases and 9 bases, in that order; junction bases with no gene match: 7. The CDR3 length is 13 residues. The chain carries TRBV10-3 and TRBJ1-2; 8 nucleotides agree with TRBD1. The TCR comes from a man in his forties or fifties with primary liver carcinoma and hepatitis B virus infection. The sequenced sample consisted of liver tumor tissue from sampling region 4. Described subset: tumor region T4, right-lateral pole. In DNA form, the CDR3 reads TGTGCCATCAGTGGAACAGGGGGAGATAGCTACACCTTC. This translates into CAISGTGGDSYTF.